This record covers a single TCR beta chain. Its antigen is unknown. Clones were sequenced by immunoSEQ multiplex PCR, and TCRdb holds only the in-frame ones, with some missing. The sample holds 1,500,000 or so clones, approximately 98.5% seen once. This entry comes from a study of shared clonotypes between healthy human individuals. Study observations and caveats: When naive CD4 clonotypes were compared across a few donors, 4% to 6.5% were shared.

CDR1 SGHNT and CDR2 YYREEE come from the germline V gene (reference sequence). Trimming left V 6 bases short and J 5 bases short, with 24 bases between. CDR3 length: 17 amino acids. This chain joins TRBV5-4 and TRBJ2-1, with D possibly matching TRBD2 (6 bases). The sequencing input was naive CD4+ T cells sorted from blood. Subset here: CD45RA+ positively selected. The origin of this receptor is a man in his thirties or forties in good health. CDR3 bases: TGTGCCAGCACCCCCGGAGGGTGGGGTGGAAGGGACAATGAGCAGTTCTTC. Translating gives CASTPGGWGGRDNEQFF.